This T cell receptor beta chain was recorded in a study of cytomegalovirus exposure and HLA in healthy donors. The CDR3 contains 17 residues. Germline CDR1 reads KGHSH; CDR2 reads LQKENI. With V trimmed by 5 bases and J by 0 bases, 8 bases remained unmatched. A note on this clone: Its target is not known.

Findings and limits, study-wide: A list of approximately 160 TCR beta chains associated with cytomegalovirus was given.

The PCR employed 60 Vbeta primers together with 13 Jbeta primers. The protocol was immunoSEQ multiplex PCR, while the TCRdb copy is restricted to in-frame clones and leaves out a portion. The data hold about 150,000 clones, with 65% to 80% observed a single time. The specimen sequenced was PBMCs. This chain links TRBV18 with TRBJ1-3; 9 nucleotides match TRBD1. The receptor was isolated from a woman aged 40 to 49 in good health and CMV-seropositive. The CDR3 coding sequence is TGTGCCAGCTCAGGCGACAGGGGGATTGGCTCTGGAAACACCATATATTTT. Its translation is CASSGDRGIGSGNTIYF.